This T cell receptor (beta chain) was recorded in a study of regulatory T cells in long-lasting Graves disease. Sample time point: newly diagnosed GD, antithyroid drugs for less than 3 months. Extracted RNA from PBMCs served as the source of the TCR library. This clonotype was counted at least ten times. Combining iRepertoire HTBI primers with Arm-PCR of CDR3 regions, the authors built TCR beta libraries. Using its own MiXCR run on the multiplex PCR reads, TCRdb lists one record per CDR3 protein. The sample lists hundreds of thousands of distinct CDR3 sequences, roughly 15% occurring once. Unmatched junction bases numbered 1, after V lost 6 bases and J lost 0 bases. Germline-derived CDR1 and CDR2 are DFQATT and SNEGSKA (reference sequence). The CDR3 consists of 15 residues. These data also featured in a second study, about T cells in Graves' hyperthyroidism and ophthalmopathy.

Sequenced material: peripheral blood mononuclear cells (PBMCs), taken at new diagnosis, from a patient treated with antithyroid drugs. The V and J genes are TRBV20-1 and TRBJ2-2, with 13 bases lining up with TRBD2. The sequence was collected from a woman in her 30s with Graves disease. DNA of the CDR3: TGCAGTGCCGGGACTAGCGGGGCGAACACCGGGGAGCTGTTTTTT. It translates to CSAGTSGANTGELFF.